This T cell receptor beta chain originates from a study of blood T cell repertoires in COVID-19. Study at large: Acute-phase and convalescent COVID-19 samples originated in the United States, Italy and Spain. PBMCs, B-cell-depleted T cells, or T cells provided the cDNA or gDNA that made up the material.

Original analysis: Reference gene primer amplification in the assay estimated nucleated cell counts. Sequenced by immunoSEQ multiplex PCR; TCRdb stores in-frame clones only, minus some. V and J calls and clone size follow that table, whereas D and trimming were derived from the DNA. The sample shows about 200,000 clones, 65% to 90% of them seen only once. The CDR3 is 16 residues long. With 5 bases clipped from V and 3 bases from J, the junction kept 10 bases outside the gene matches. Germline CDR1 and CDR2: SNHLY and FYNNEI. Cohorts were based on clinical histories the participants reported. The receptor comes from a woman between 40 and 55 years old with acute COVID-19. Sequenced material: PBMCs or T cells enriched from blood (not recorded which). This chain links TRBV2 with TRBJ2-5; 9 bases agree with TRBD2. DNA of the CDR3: TGTGCCAGCAGTCGAATTCAAGCTAGCGGGAAAGAGACCCAGTACTTC. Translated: CASSRIQASGKETQYF.